This TCR beta chain was identified during a study of blood T cells in healthy people across ages. Overall study results and limits: Diversity was higher, and naive CD4+ cells more numerous, in long-lived donors than in aged donors.

CDR1 and CDR2 from the germline V gene are MDHEN and SYDVKM. V shed 5 bases and J 1 base; nucleotides not matched to a gene: 13. The CDR3 runs 18 residues. As concerns this clonotype: Its antigen is not identified.

Healthy Caucasians from Russia aged about 6 to 100 served as donors. Each sample used at least 6 million PBMCs. It was with a sample-barcoded 5' primer and a J-beta primer mix that a second PCR of roughly 7 to 12 cycles was run. Researchers report that a template-switch adaptor with 12 random nucleotides tagged each cDNA molecule. TCRdb ran MiXCR on the 5' RACE reads and lists one entry per CDR3 protein. The sample includes over a million distinct CDR3 sequences, roughly 59% of them seen just once. Material for sequencing was blood. The receptor's source is a man between 18 and 35 years old in good health. The chain couples TRBV28 to TRBJ2-3, with 9 bases aligning to TRBD1. The CDR3 is CASSDLPGQGRGTDTQYF. For the CDR3, the DNA is TGTGCCAGCAGTGACCTGCCGGGACAGGGAAGAGGCACAGATACGCAGTATTTT.